This is a list of T cell receptor beta chains from one sample in a study of post-analysis software for immune sequencing data. TCRdb processed the PCR reads anew with MiXCR; each CDR3 protein has one entry. Here the sample spans about 200,000 distinct CDR3 sequences, over 25% being singletons. Input material: blood. Receptors originate from a girl under 18 with multiple sclerosis. CDR3s include the opening cysteine and the closing phenylalanine or tryptophan. A D gene is named only where the DNA matches it firmly. Clone size is given for some rows only: seen once, a few or many times, or a class if the clone is expanded.

size: NA
D: TRBD1
V: TRBV20-1
J: TRBJ2-7
CDR3: CSARIPSGTAAYEQYF
DNA: TGCAGTGCTAGGATCCCCTCCGGGACAGCAGCCTACGAGCAGTACTTC

size: many
D: NA
V: TRBV15
J: TRBJ2-1
CDR3: CATSRASSYNEQFF
DNA: TGTGCCACCAGCAGAGCGAGCTCCTACAATGAGCAGTTCTTC

size: few
D: NA
V: TRBV20-1
J: TRBJ2-1
CDR3: CSASLWPEAYNEQFF
DNA: TGCAGTGCTTCACTCTGGCCTGAGGCGTACAATGAGCAGTTCTTC

size: NA
D: TRBD1
V: TRBV14
J: TRBJ1-2
CDR3: CASSARTGWNYGYTF
DNA: TGCGCCAGCAGCGCCCGGACAGGGTGGAACTATGGCTACACCTTC

size: few
D: NA
V: TRBV6-1
J: TRBJ2-1
CDR3: CASSEAPTGRDEQFF
DNA: TGTGCCAGCAGTGAAGCGCCGACAGGCAGGGATGAGCAGTTCTTC

size: few
D: TRBD1
V: TRBV5-1
J: TRBJ2-5
CDR3: CASSLESRQGAGETQYF
DNA: TGCGCCAGCAGCTTGGAATCTCGGCAGGGGGCGGGAGAGACCCAGTACTTC

size: few
D: NA
V: TRBV5-1
J: TRBJ2-7
CDR3: CASSLEAVSSYEQYF
DNA: TGCGCCAGCAGCTTGGAGGCGGTGAGCTCCTACGAGCAGTACTTC

size: medium-sized
D: NA
V: TRBV28
J: TRBJ2-7
CDR3: CASSLASGEPYEQYF
DNA: TGTGCCAGCAGTTTGGCCAGTGGGGAGCCCTACGAGCAGTACTTC

size: few
D: NA
V: TRBV12-3/TRBV12-4
J: TRBJ1-5
CDR3: CASSLGGPQHF
DNA: TGTGCCAGCAGCCTCGGGGGGCCCCAGCATTTT

size: few
D: TRBD2
V: TRBV20-1
J: TRBJ2-2
CDR3: CSASVAGGVGELFF
DNA: TGCAGTGCTAGCGTAGCGGGGGGTGTCGGGGAGCTGTTTTTT

size: few
D: NA
V: TRBV20-1
J: TRBJ2-1
CDR3: CSARDAGSIEQFF
DNA: TGCAGTGCTAGAGATGCGGGGTCGATCGAGCAGTTCTTC

size: NA
D: NA
V: TRBV12-3/TRBV12-4
J: TRBJ2-1
CDR3: CASSTRPVPSYNEQFF
DNA: TGTGCCAGCAGTACCCGACCAGTCCCTTCCTACAATGAGCAGTTCTTC

size: many
D: TRBD1
V: TRBV29-1
J: TRBJ2-3
CDR3: CSVDRGRTDTQYF
DNA: TGCAGCGTCGACAGGGGGCGAACAGATACGCAGTATTTT

size: few
D: NA
V: TRBV28
J: TRBJ2-5
CDR3: CASRLDAEGETQYF
DNA: TGTGCCAGCAGATTGGATGCGGAGGGAGAGACCCAGTACTTC

size: NA
D: NA
V: TRBV20-1
J: TRBJ1-1
CDR3: CSATAGGMNTEAFF
DNA: TGCAGTGCTACCGCGGGGGGCATGAACACTGAAGCTTTCTTT

size: NA
D: NA
V: TRBV5-1
J: TRBJ2-7
CDR3: CASSLAAGRYEQYF
DNA: TGCGCCAGCAGCTTGGCTGCAGGGAGGTACGAGCAGTACTTC

size: NA
D: TRBD1
V: TRBV20-1
J: TRBJ1-5
CDR3: CSARQGGSQPQHF
DNA: TGCAGTGCCCGACAGGGTGGTTCTCAGCCCCAGCATTTT

size: NA
D: NA
V: TRBV6-1
J: TRBJ2-2
CDR3: CASSDRGPRELFF
DNA: TGTGCCAGCAGTGATCGCGGGCCCCGGGAGCTGTTTTTT

size: NA
D: NA
V: TRBV29-1
J: TRBJ1-2
CDR3: CSVGFGGARGYTF
DNA: TGCAGCGTTGGTTTCGGGGGGGCGCGGGGCTACACCTTC

size: few
D: TRBD1
V: TRBV6-1
J: TRBJ1-2
CDR3: CASRRTGGPSSNYGYTF
DNA: TGTGCCAGCAGACGGACAGGGGGGCCTTCTTCTAACTATGGCTACACCTTC

size: NA
D: TRBD2
V: TRBV20-1
J: TRBJ2-4
CDR3: CSARDQRGGQGIQYF
DNA: TGCAGTGCTAGAGATCAGCGGGGGGGCCAGGGCATTCAGTACTTC

size: many
D: NA
V: TRBV15
J: TRBJ2-5
CDR3: CATSRTPGYQETQYF
DNA: TGTGCCACCAGCAGGACCCCAGGGTATCAAGAGACCCAGTACTTC

size: few
D: NA
V: TRBV5-1
J: TRBJ1-2
CDR3: CASSLFGGRGYGYTF
DNA: TGCGCCAGCAGCTTGTTTGGGGGGCGCGGCTATGGCTACACCTTC

size: NA
D: TRBD2
V: TRBV20-1
J: TRBJ2-1
CDR3: CSALAGAGYNEQFF
DNA: TGCAGTGCCCTAGCGGGAGCGGGGTACAATGAGCAGTTCTTC